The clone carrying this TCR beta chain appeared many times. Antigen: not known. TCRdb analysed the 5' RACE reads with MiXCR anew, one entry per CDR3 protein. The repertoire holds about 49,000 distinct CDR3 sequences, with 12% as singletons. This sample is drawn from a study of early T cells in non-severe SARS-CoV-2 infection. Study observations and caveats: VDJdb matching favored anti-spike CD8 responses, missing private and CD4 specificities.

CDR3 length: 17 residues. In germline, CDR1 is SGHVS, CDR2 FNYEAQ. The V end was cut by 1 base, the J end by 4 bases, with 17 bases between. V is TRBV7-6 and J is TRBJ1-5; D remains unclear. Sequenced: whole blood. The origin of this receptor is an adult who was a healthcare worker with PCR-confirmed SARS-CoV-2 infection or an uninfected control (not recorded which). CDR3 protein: CASSLGGILSGNQPQHF. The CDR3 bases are TGTGCCAGCAGCTTAGGCGGGATCCTCTCTGGGAATCAGCCCCAGCATTTT. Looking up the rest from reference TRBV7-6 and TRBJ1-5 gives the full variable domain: GAGVSQSPRYKVTKRGQDVALRCDPISGHVSLYWYRQALGQGPEFLTYFNYEAQQDKSGLPNDRFSAERPEGSISTLTIQRTEQRDSAMYRCASSLGGILSGNQPQHFGDGTRLSIL.